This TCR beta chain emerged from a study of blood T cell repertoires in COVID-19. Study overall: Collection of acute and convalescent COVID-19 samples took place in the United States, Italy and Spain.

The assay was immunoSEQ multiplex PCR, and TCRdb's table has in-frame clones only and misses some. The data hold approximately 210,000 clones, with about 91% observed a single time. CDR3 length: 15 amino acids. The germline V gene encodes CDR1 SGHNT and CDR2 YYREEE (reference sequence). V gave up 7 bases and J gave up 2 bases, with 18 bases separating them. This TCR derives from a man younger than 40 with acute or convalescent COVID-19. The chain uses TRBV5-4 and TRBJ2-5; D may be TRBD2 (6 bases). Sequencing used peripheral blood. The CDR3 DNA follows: TGTGCCAGCCGTGATCCTAAGGCGGGACAAGAGACCCAGTACTTC. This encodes CASRDPKAGQETQYF. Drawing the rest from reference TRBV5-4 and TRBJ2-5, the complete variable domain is ETGVTQSPTHLIKTRGQQVTLRCSSQSGHNTVSWYQQALGQGPQFIFQYYREEENGRGNFPPRFSGLQFPNYSSELNVNALELDDSALYLCASRDPKAGQETQYFGPGTRLLVL.